The TCR beta chain described here comes from a study of technical replicates of blood from a handful of donors. TCRdb's table, derived via immunoSEQ multiplex PCR, lists solely in-frame clones and lacks some. This sample yields about 66,000 clones, of which 95% to 97% are seen a single time; roughly 0.25% belongs to the top ten. The CDR3 runs 15 residues. The V gene's germline CDR1 is MNHEY and CDR2 SVGAGI. The junction had 9 bases not matched to a gene; V was cut back by 6 bases and J by 4 bases. This clonotype was obtained from a human donor in good health. The chain couples TRBV6-5 to TRBJ2-1; 7 positions agree with TRBD2. The sample consisted of T cells isolated from PBMCs. CDR3 DNA sequence: TGTGCCAGCAGCCCCTTTGGAGCGGGGTACAATGAGCAGTTCTTC. Translated, it gives CASSPFGAGYNEQFF.